A selection of T cell receptor beta chains follows, all from one sample in a study of shared clonotypes between healthy human individuals. Libraries were prepared by immunoSEQ multiplex PCR; TCRdb keeps only in-frame clonotypes and omits some of them. The repertoire holds 500,000 to 700,000 clones, with about 95% as singletons. The sequenced sample was naive CD8+ T cells sorted from blood. These receptors were taken from a woman under 40 in good health. Both conserved end residues are part of each CDR3. D genes are given only for firm matches. Size is omitted from some rows. Given values are once, few, many or a class for expanded clones.

j_call d_call clone_size v_call cdr3_aa cdr3_nt
TRBJ2-7 . . TRBV5-4 CASSLGGGGLYEQYF TGTGCCAGCAGCTTGGGGGGAGGGGGCCTATACGAGCAGTACTTC
TRBJ2-7 . . TRBV6-1 CASSEGGYEQYF TGTGCCAGCAGTGAGGGAGGTTACGAGCAGTACTTC
TRBJ2-3 TRBD2 . TRBV5-6 CASSGGLANTDTQYF TGTGCCAGCAGCGGGGGACTAGCCAACACAGATACGCAGTATTTT
TRBJ2-7 . once TRBV27 CASSPRTPYEQYF TGTGCCAGCAGTCCCCGGACACCCTACGAGCAGTACTTC
TRBJ2-1 . . TRBV11-2 CASSPQGNEQFF TGTGCCAGCAGCCCACAGGGCAATGAGCAGTTCTTC
TRBJ2-1 TRBD2 . TRBV9 CASSVAAGGPHEQFF TGTGCCAGCAGCGTAGCAGCGGGAGGGCCGCATGAGCAGTTCTTC
TRBJ1-5 . once TRBV27 CATSRVGSNQPQHF TGTGCCACCTCCAGGGTCGGAAGCAATCAGCCCCAGCATTTT
TRBJ2-1 TRBD1 . TRBV6-1 CASSERPGTGPSYNEQFF TGTGCCAGCAGTGAGCGTCCCGGGACAGGACCTTCCTACAATGAGCAGTTCTTC
TRBJ2-3 TRBD2 . TRBV11-2 CASSLVGQGASGKDTQYF TGTGCCAGCAGCTTAGTAGGACAAGGGGCTAGCGGGAAAGATACGCAGTATTTT
TRBJ2-1 TRBD2 . TRBV19 CASSIGRSGSLVEQFF TGTGCCAGTAGTATAGGACGTAGCGGGAGTTTAGTTGAGCAGTTCTTC
TRBJ2-1 . . TRBV5-1 CASSLESYGRGGNEQFF TGCGCCAGCAGCTTGGAGTCATACGGCAGGGGAGGTAATGAGCAGTTCTTC
TRBJ1-1 . . TRBV6-1 CASRHRRVENTEAFF TGTGCCAGCAGACATCGACGGGTAGAGAACACTGAAGCTTTCTTT
TRBJ2-7 . . TRBV6-1 CASSDRTHEQYF TGTGCCAGCAGTGACAGAACCCACGAGCAGTACTTC
TRBJ2-3 . . TRBV29-1 CSVEYGPTDTQYF TGCAGCGTTGAGTACGGTCCCACAGATACGCAGTATTTT
TRBJ2-1 TRBD2 . TRBV5-1 CASNTGLAGLNEQFF TGCGCCAGCAATACGGGACTAGCGGGATTAAATGAGCAGTTCTTC
TRBJ2-7 . . TRBV7-9 CASSLALNYEQYF TGTGCCAGCAGCTTAGCTCTGAACTACGAGCAGTACTTC
TRBJ1-1 . . TRBV6-5 CASSLFFRAEAFF TGTGCCAGCAGTTTATTTTTTCGGGCAGAAGCTTTCTTT
TRBJ1-2 . few TRBV9 CASAGTSNYGYTF TGTGCTAGCGCGGGAACATCAAACTATGGCTACACCTTC
TRBJ1-1 . few TRBV11-2 CASSFAVLAEAFF TGTGCCAGCAGCTTCGCCGTTCTGGCTGAAGCTTTCTTT
TRBJ1-2 . . TRBV2 CASSEGMEAYGYTF TGTGCCAGCAGTGAGGGAATGGAGGCCTATGGCTACACCTTC
TRBJ2-7 . . TRBV7-2 CASSEAEGIYEQYF TGTGCCAGCAGTGAGGCAGAAGGGATATACGAGCAGTACTTC
TRBJ2-2 TRBD2 . TRBV9 CASSHPGGYGNTGELFF TGTGCCAGCAGCCACCCCGGGGGGTACGGTAACACCGGGGAGCTGTTTTTT
TRBJ2-1 TRBD2 once TRBV5-6 CASSFQAGGPLLIYNEQFF TGTGCCAGCAGCTTCCAAGCGGGAGGACCCCTTCTCATCTACAATGAGCAGTTCTTC
TRBJ2-7 . once TRBV19 CASSIFVRDPAYEQYF TGTGCCAGTAGTATTTTTGTTCGAGACCCTGCCTACGAGCAGTACTTC
TRBJ2-1 . . TRBV19 CASSIIQGGSNEQFF TGTGCCAGTAGTATCATTCAGGGGGGTAGCAATGAGCAGTTCTTC
TRBJ2-6 . . TRBV27 CASSLSSGAGANVLTF TGTGCCAGCAGTTTATCATCGGGGGCCGGGGCCAACGTCCTGACTTTC
TRBJ2-1 . once TRBV5-6 CASSLVNSGNEQFF TGTGCCAGCAGCTTGGTGAATAGTGGCAATGAGCAGTTCTTC
TRBJ2-5 TRBD2 . TRBV5-6 CASSPGLGLETQYF TGTGCCAGCAGCCCGGGACTAGGATTAGAGACCCAGTACTTC
TRBJ2-1 . . TRBV29-1 CSVEGRGSYNEQFF TGCAGCGTTGAGGGCAGAGGCTCCTACAATGAGCAGTTCTTC
TRBJ2-7 TRBD2 . TRBV19 CASSQAGGTYEQYF TGTGCCAGTAGCCAAGCGGGAGGTACCTACGAGCAGTACTTC
TRBJ2-1 . . TRBV19 CATSLWVYNEQFF TGTGCCACCTCGTTGTGGGTCTACAATGAGCAGTTCTTC